Listed below are T cell receptor beta chains from one sample, sequenced in a study of OX40 agonist ivuxolimab in advanced cancers. Libraries were prepared by immunoSEQ multiplex PCR; TCRdb keeps only in-frame clonotypes and omits some of them. The table records tens of thousands of clones, around 90% of them present only once. Specimen: CD4+ or CD8+ T cells sorted from blood, collected in a trial of the OX40 agonist ivuxolimab. The receptors come from an adult with an advanced solid tumor such as melanoma, head and neck, liver or kidney cancer. The conserved cysteine and the conserved F or W are not part of the CDR3 here. Fields, in order: J gene, V gene, CDR3 protein.

>TRBJ2-7|TRBV7-7
ASSLEGHYEQY
>TRBJ2-2|TRBV27
ASSPDRGATGELF
>TRBJ2-5|TRBV11-2
ASSLSPGSPALETQY
>TRBJ2-5|TRBV30
AWSPGTSGGQETQY
>TRBJ2-7|TRBV10-2
ASSEPGQGISYEQY
>TRBJ2-7|TRBV7-9
ASSLVGEAYEQY
>TRBJ2-7|TRBV27
ASSLGQGILYEQY
>TRBJ2-1|TRBV4-1
ASSQDIETVNEQF
>TRBJ2-7|TRBV7-9
ASSLTSPHEQY
>TRBJ2-3|TRBV9
ASSVGTSGSNGADTQY
>TRBJ2-7|TRBV14
ASSPQGYEQY
>TRBJ2-7|TRBV19
ASSIATPYEQY
>TRBJ2-1|TRBV11-2
ASSLAGAYNEQF
>TRBJ2-5|TRBV28
ASSLDLGTQETQY
>TRBJ1-5|TRBV4-1
ASSPYASNQPQH
>TRBJ1-1|TRBV6-5
ASSYFAGEAF
>TRBJ2-5|TRBV7-9
ASSLGGHEETQY
>TRBJ1-2|TRBV19
ASSEGRRLYGYT
>TRBJ2-3|TRBV5-6
ASSWAGQNTDTQY
>TRBJ2-2|TRBV7-9
ASTPGLHTGELF
>TRBJ2-2|TRBV25-1
ASSDPTGNTGELF
>TRBJ2-7|TRBV28
ASSSIAGTDEQY
>TRBJ2-7|TRBV27
ASSLSLAGGFYEQY
>TRBJ1-5|TRBV5-6
ASSPQTGGGQPQH
>TRBJ2-7|TRBV4-1
ASSGTDSYEQY
>TRBJ1-1|TRBV6-5
ASSPFQGAGTEAF
>TRBJ2-7|TRBV4-2
ASSRGQGDYEQY
>TRBJ2-7|TRBV7-9
ASSPKGSHEQY
>TRBJ2-2|TRBV5-5
ASSLRVYGLTGELF
>TRBJ2-5|TRBV11-2
ASSEGGRGETQY
>TRBJ1-4|TRBV28
ASGTAPAEKLF
>TRBJ2-6|TRBV2
ASSPDGSGANVLT
>TRBJ2-2|TRBV18
ASSSQPSGVTGELF
>TRBJ2-2|TRBV30
AWSATGTGELF
>TRBJ2-1|TRBV27
ASSFYGGSRNEQF
>TRBJ2-2|TRBV6-5
ASTNTGELF
>TRBJ1-5|TRBV6-5
ASREGPSNQPQH
>TRBJ2-1|TRBV19
ASSIGFYNEQF
>TRBJ2-7|TRBV7-9
ASAGTSPHEQY
>TRBJ2-5|TRBV28
ASNQSPRPQETQY
>TRBJ2-7|TRBV11-3
ASSFGVSYEQY
>TRBJ2-1|TRBV27
ASSLGGTLLGQF
>TRBJ1-4|TRBV6-1
ASSADREFATNEKLF
>TRBJ2-2|TRBV4-3
ASKSEAGENTGELF
>TRBJ2-7|TRBV5-1
ASSLAGAYSYEQY
>TRBJ2-7|TRBV5-4
ASSGDSARGYEQY
>TRBJ1-3|TRBV12-2
ASRFSWGGNTIY
>TRBJ2-1|TRBV9
ASSVVGGTAYNEQF
>TRBJ1-2|TRBV5-4
ASSLEAGLANYGYT
>TRBJ2-3|TRBV6-6
ASSYSDIRDTQY
>TRBJ1-1|TRBV7-9
ASSVAGANTEAF
>TRBJ1-4|TRBV9
ASSSRGQGKANEKLF
>TRBJ2-1|TRBV4-3
ASSQGVGTSAGNEQF
>TRBJ2-1|TRBV28
ASSRGTSDLYNEQF
>TRBJ1-1|TRBV18
ASSAGDTEAF
>TRBJ2-7|TRBV12-2
ASRVGTETYEQY
>TRBJ1-2|TRBV30
AWSPESGGYGYT
>TRBJ2-4|TRBV7-8
ASSPGLAGGTKNIQY
>TRBJ2-3|TRBV7-6
ASSLRDSYTDTQY